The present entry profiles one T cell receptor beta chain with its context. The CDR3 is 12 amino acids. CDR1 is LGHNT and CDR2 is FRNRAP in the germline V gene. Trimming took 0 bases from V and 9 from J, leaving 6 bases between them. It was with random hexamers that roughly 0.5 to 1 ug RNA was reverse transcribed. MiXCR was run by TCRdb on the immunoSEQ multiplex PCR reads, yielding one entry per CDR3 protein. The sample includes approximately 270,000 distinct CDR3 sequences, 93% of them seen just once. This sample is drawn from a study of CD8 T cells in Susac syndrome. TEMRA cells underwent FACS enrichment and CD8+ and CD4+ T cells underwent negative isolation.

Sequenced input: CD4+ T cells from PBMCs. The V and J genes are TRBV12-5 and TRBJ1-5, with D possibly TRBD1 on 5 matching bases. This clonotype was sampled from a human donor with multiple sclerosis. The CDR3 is CASGLVRGPQHF. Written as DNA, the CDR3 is TGTGCTAGTGGTTTGGTTAGGGGGCCCCAGCATTTT.